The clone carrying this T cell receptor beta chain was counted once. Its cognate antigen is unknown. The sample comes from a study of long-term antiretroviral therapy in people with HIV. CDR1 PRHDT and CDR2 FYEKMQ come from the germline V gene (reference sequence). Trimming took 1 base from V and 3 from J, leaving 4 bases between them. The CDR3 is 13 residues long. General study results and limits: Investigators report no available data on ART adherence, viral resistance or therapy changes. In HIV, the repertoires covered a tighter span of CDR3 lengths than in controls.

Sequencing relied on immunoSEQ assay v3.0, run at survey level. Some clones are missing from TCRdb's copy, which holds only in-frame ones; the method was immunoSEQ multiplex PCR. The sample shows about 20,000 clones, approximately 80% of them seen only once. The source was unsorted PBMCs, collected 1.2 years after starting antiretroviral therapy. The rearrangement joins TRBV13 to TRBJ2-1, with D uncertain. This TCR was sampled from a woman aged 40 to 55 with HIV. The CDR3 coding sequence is TGTGCCAGCAGCTTAGCAGTCTACAATGAGCAGTTCTTC. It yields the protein CASSLAVYNEQFF.